These 10 T cell receptor beta chains share one sample of origin, sequenced in a study of regulatory T cells in long-lasting Graves disease (dated by TCRdb to about 2021). The library was generated by multiplex PCR. The sample was run on an Illumina HiSeq 4000. TCR beta libraries were built with iRepertoire HTBI primers and Arm-PCR amplification of CDR3 regions. TCRdb reprocessed the public reads (quality trimming at Q25 with fastp, clone calling with MiXCR) and kept in-frame beta chains. For every CDR3 protein sequence, its rows merge into one entry that carries the most common genes and DNA. Here the sample has some 370,000 distinct CDR3 sequences; approximately 12% occur a single time. The top ten constitute 18% of the sample. In light of the paper, this sample's time point label describes: newly diagnosed GD, antithyroid drugs for less than 3 months. For both TCR sequencing and RNA sequencing, RNA was extracted from PBMCs using TRIzol.

This sample also belongs to another study, concerning T cells in Graves' hyperthyroidism and ophthalmopathy.

The sample consisted of peripheral blood mononuclear cells (PBMCs), taken at new diagnosis, from a patient treated with antithyroid drugs. The receptor source for this set is a woman between 18 and 30 years old with Graves disease. Donor details come from another sample of the same person, matched by shared clones.

Only a few counts were recorded for this clonotype. The rearrangement links TRBV20-1 to TRBJ2-5; 7 bases agree with TRBD1. The CDR3 runs to 16 residues. Germline loops: CDR1 DFQATT, CDR2 SNEGSKA (reference sequence). The ends lost 0 bases at V and 0 bases at J; junction bases unmatched: 7. The chain's CDR3 is CSARDKTGWYQETQYF. The CDR3 DNA sequence: TGCAGTGCTAGAGATAAGACAGGGTGGTACCAAGAGACCCAGTACTTC.

This clonotype was observed many times. J is TRBJ2-2 and V is TRBV12-5; 10 bases are shared with TRBD2. J was trimmed by 3 bases and V by 0 bases; bases with no gene match: 4. Per germline, CDR1 LGHNT and CDR2 FRNRAP. This CDR3 contains 17 residues. The CDR3 spells CASGLVRTSGDTGELFF. The CDR3 nucleotides are TGTGCTAGTGGTTTGGTTCGAACTAGCGGGGACACCGGGGAGCTGTTTTTT.

With regard to this clonotype: A far larger clone is just one base off, so this is likely a read error. The genes are TRBV11-2 and TRBJ2-1; D gene uncertain. CDR1 SGHAT and CDR2 FQNNGV come from the germline V gene. V lost 0 bases to trimming and J lost 13 bases, with 13 bases between them. The CDR3 is 13 residues long. The CDR3 here is CASSLEAKETQFF. Here the CDR3 DNA reads TGTGCCAGCAGCTTAGAAGCTAAAGAGACCCAGTTCTTC.

V is TRBV4-1 and J is TRBJ1-2, with D maybe TRBD1 (5 bases). Trimming removed 8 bases at V and 14 bases at J, with 18 bases between. This CDR3 spans 11 amino acids. CDR1 and CDR2 from the germline V gene are MGHRA and YSYEKL. CDR3 sequence: CASGWGFLWTF. CDR3 nucleotide sequence: TGCGCCAGCGGATGGGGGTTCCTGTGGACCTTC.

This clonotype has a count of ten or more. The rearrangement joins TRBV20-1 to TRBJ2-4, with 7 bases identical to TRBD1. V shed 5 bases and J 7 bases; nucleotides not matched to a gene: 8. This CDR3 has 13 residues. Germline loops: CDR1 DFQATT, CDR2 SNEGSKA (reference sequence). CDR3 protein: CSAPDRVANIQYF. For the CDR3, the DNA is TGCAGTGCTCCTGACAGGGTTGCGAACATTCAGTACTTC.

This clonotype has a count of ten or more. The genes are TRBV12-3 or TRBV12-4 and TRBJ1-5; D is undetermined. With 2 bases removed from V and 6 bases from J, the gap between germline ends came to 8 bases. The CDR3 length is 13 residues. CDR3 residues: CASSLTNGQPQHF. CDR3 bases: TGTGCCAGCAGTTTAACAAATGGTCAGCCCCAGCATTTT.

This clonotype was seen at least ten times. V and J are TRBV2 and TRBJ1-4; D remains ambiguous. V gave up 6 bases and J gave up 5 bases, with 13 bases separating them. The CDR3 runs to 14 residues. Germline loops: CDR1 SNHLY, CDR2 FYNNEI. The CDR3 here is CASSPTVTNEKLFF. CDR3 sequence (DNA): TGTGCCAGCAGCCCAACAGTGACGAATGAAAAACTGTTTTTT.

This clonotype occurred many times. CDR3 residues: CASSSVGLAAYNEQFF. DNA of the CDR3: TGTGCCAGCAGCTCAGTAGGACTAGCGGCCTACAATGAGCAGTTCTTC. V is TRBV7-2 and J is TRBJ2-1, with 10 bases matching TRBD2. From germline, CDR1 is SGHTA and CDR2 FQGNSA. The CDR3 extends over 16 amino acids. V lost 4 bases, J lost 2 bases, and 5 bases stayed unmatched. Based on the CDR3 plus reference TRBV7-2 and TRBJ2-1, the full variable domain is GAGVSQSPSNKVTEKGKDVELRCDPISGHTALYWYRQSLGQGLEFLIYFQGNSAPDKSGLPSDRFSAERTGGSVSTLTIQRTQQEDSAVYLCASSSVGLAAYNEQFFGPGTRLTVL.

This clonotype came up many times. The gene calls are TRBV20-1 and TRBJ2-3; D uncertain. The CDR3 totals 16 residues. The ends were cut back, 2 bases at V and 2 bases at J, with 17 bases in the middle. The V gene's germline CDR1 is DFQATT and CDR2 SNEGSKA (reference sequence). This CDR3 is CSARSRLSRPTDTQYF. DNA of the CDR3: TGCAGTGCTAGATCCCGACTCAGCAGGCCCACAGATACGCAGTATTTT.

CDR3 DNA: TGCAGTGCTCCCCCACCTAGCGTGACCACCTCTTCCTACAATGAGCAGTTCTTC. It specifies CSAPPPSVTTSSYNEQFF. The chain combines TRBV20-1 with TRBJ2-1, with D perhaps matching TRBD2 (6 bases). V dropped 5 bases and J dropped 1 base, with 24 bases sitting between them. The CDR3 has 18 residues. Germline CDR1 and CDR2: DFQATT and SNEGSKA (reference sequence).